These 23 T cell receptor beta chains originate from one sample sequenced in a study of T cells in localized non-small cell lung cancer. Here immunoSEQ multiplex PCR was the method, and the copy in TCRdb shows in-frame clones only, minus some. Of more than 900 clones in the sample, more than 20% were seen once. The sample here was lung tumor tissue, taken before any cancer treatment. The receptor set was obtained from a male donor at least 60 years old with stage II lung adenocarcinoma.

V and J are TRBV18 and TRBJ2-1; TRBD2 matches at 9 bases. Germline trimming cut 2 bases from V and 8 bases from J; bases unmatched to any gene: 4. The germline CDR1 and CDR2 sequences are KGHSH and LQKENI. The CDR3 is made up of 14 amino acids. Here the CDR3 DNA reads TGTGCCAGCTCACCAAGCGGGAGGTACGATGAGCAGTTCTTC. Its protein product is CASSPSGRYDEQFF.

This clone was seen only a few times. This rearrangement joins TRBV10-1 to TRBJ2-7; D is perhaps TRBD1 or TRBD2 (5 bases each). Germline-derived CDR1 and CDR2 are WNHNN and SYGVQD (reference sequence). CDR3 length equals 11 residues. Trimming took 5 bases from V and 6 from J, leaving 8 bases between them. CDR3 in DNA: TGCGCCAGCAGTCAGGGACGCGAGCAGTACTTC. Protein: CASSQGREQYF.

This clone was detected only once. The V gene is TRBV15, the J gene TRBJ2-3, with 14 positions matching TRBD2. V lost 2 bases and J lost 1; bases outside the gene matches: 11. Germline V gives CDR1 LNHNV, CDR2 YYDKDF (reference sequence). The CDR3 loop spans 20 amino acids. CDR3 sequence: CATSRLPGLAGEQRTDTQYF. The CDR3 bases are TGTGCCACCAGCAGACTACCGGGACTAGCGGGAGAGCAGCGCACAGATACGCAGTATTTT.

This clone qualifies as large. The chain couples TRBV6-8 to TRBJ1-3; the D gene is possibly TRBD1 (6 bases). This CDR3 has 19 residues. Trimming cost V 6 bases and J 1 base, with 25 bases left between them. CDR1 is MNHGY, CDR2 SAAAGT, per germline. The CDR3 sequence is CASSPLRLQGSLSGNTIYF. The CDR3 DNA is TGTGCCAGCAGCCCCCTAAGGCTACAGGGTTCCTTATCTGGAAACACCATATATTTT.

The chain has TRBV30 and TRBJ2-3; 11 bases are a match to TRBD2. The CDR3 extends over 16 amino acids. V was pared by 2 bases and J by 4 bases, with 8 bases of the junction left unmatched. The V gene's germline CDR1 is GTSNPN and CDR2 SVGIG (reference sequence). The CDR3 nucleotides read TGTGCCTGGAGTCTTAGCGGGGGGGCCTTCCCAGATACGCAGTATTTT. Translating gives CAWSLSGGAFPDTQYF. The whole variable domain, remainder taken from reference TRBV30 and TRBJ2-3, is SQTIHQWPATLVQPVGSPLSLECTVEGTSNPNLYWYRQAAGRGLQLLFYSVGIGQISSEVPQNLSASRPQDRQFILSSKKLLLSDSGFYLCAWSLSGGAFPDTQYFGPGTRLTVL.

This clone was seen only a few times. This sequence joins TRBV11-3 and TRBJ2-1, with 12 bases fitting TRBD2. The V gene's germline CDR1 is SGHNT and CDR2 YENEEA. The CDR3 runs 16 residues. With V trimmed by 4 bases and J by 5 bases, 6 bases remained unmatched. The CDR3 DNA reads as TGTGCCAGCAGCTGGGGACTAGCGGGCCCCAACAATGAGCAGTTCTTC. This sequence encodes CASSWGLAGPNNEQFF.

The CDR3 DNA reads as TGTGCCAGCAGTAAAATCCAGTCGGGGGCTTTCTTT. Translating it yields CASSKIQSGAFF. V usage is TRBV9 and J usage is TRBJ1-1; no definite D call. CDR1 and CDR2 from the germline V gene are SGDLS and YYNGEE. Trimming removed 5 bases at V and 11 bases at J, with 16 bases between. The CDR3 loop spans 12 amino acids.

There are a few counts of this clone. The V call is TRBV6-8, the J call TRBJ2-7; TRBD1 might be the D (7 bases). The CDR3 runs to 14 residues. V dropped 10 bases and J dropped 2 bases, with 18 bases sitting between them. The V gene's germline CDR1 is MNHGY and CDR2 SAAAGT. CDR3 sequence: CAITAGQFTYEQYF. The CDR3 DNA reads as TGTGCCATCACGGCGGGACAGTTCACCTACGAGCAGTACTTC.

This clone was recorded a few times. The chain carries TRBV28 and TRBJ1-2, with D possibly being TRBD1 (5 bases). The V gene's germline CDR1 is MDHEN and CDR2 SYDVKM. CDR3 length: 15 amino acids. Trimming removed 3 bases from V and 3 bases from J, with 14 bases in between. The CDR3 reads CASSFHSGQDYGYTF. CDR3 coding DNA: TGTGCCAGCAGTTTTCATTCAGGGCAAGACTATGGCTACACCTTC.

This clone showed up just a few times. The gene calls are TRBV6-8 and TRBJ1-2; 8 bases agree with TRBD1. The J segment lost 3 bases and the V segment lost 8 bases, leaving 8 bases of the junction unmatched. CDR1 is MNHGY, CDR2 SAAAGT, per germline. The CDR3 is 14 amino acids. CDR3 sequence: CASRNSGGDYGYTF. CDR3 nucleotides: TGTGCCAGCCGTAACTCAGGGGGCGACTATGGCTACACCTTC.

The CDR3 bases are TGTGCCTGGAGTTACCGGGACAGGGAAGGTGGCTACACCTTC. Residues: CAWSYRDREGGYTF. The rearrangement links TRBV30 to TRBJ1-2, with 9 bases lining up with TRBD1. CDR1 GTSNPN and CDR2 SVGIG come from the germline V gene (reference sequence). V lost 2 bases, J lost 7 bases, and 8 bases stayed unmatched. The CDR3 spans 14 residues.

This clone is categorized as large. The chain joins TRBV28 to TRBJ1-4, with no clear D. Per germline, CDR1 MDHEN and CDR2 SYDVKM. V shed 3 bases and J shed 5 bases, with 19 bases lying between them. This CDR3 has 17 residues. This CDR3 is CASSLSTLTARNEKLFF. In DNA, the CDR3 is TGTGCCAGCAGTTTGTCTACTCTGACCGCCCGAAATGAAAAACTGTTTTTT.

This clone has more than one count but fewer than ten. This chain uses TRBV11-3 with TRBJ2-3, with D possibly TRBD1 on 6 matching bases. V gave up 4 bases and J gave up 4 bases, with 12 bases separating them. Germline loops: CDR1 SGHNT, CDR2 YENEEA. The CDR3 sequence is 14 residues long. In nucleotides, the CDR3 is TGTGCCAGCAGCTACAGGGTCGACTCAGATACGCAGTATTTT. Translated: CASSYRVDSDTQYF.

CDR3 region: CAWSGAILRSGDRSYGYTF. The CDR3 DNA follows: TGTGCCTGGAGTGGAGCGATTCTCCGTTCGGGGGACAGAAGCTATGGCTACACCTTC. This chain uses TRBV30 with TRBJ1-2, with 7 nucleotides matching TRBD1. Trimming cost V 1 base and J 4 bases; bases outside gene matches: 21. The CDR3 is made up of 19 amino acids. Germline assignment: CDR1 GTSNPN and CDR2 SVGIG (reference sequence).

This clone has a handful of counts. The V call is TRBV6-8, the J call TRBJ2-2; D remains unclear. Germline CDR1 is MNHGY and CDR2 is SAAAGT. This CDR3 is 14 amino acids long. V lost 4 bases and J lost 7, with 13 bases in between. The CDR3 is CASSSSEDVGELFF. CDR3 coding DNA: TGTGCCAGCAGTTCCTCCGAGGATGTCGGGGAGCTGTTTTTT.

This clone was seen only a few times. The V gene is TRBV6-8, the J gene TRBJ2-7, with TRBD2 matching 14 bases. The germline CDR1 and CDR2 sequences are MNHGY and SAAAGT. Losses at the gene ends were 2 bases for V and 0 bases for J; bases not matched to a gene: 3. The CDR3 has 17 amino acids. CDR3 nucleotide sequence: TGTGCCAGCAGTTACCGAGGGACTAGCGGGAGCTCCTACGAGCAGTACTTC. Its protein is CASSYRGTSGSSYEQYF.

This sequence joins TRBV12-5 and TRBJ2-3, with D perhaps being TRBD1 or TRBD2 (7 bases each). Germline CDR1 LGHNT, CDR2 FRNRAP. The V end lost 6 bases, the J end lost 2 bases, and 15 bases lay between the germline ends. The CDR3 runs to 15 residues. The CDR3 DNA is TGTGCTAGTGGCCAGGGGGAGGGACTCACAGATACGCAGTATTTT. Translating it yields CASGQGEGLTDTQYF.

CDR3 amino acids: CASSQTQGHNTEAFF. The CDR3 DNA reads TGCGCCAGCAGCCAGACCCAGGGCCATAACACTGAAGCTTTCTTT. The V gene is TRBV5-1, the J gene TRBJ1-1, with TRBD1 as a possible D gene (5 bases). This CDR3 spans 15 amino acids. Deletions cut 4 bases from V and 2 bases from J, with 15 bases between. Germline-derived CDR1 and CDR2 are SGHRS and YFSETQ.

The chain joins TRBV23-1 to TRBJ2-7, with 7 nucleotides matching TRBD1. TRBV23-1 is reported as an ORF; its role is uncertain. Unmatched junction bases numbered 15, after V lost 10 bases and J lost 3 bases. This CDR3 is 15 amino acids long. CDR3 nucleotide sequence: TGCGCCAAAGCAGAAGATGGGGACAGAAGCTACGAGCAGTACTTC. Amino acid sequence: CAKAEDGDRSYEQYF.

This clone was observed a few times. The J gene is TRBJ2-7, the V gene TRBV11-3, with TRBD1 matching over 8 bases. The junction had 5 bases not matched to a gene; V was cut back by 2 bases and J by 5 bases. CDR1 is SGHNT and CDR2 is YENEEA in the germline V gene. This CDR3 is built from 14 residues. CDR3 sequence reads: CASSLTSRGHEQYF. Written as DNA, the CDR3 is TGTGCCAGCAGCTTAACTTCCAGGGGGCACGAGCAGTACTTC.

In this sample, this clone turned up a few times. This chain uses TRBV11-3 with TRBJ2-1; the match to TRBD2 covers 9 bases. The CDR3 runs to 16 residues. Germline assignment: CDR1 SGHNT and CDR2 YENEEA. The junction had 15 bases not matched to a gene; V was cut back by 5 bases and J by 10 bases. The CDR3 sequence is CASSPEASGTLGEQFF. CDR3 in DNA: TGTGCCAGCAGCCCTGAGGCTAGCGGGACCCTTGGGGAGCAGTTCTTC.

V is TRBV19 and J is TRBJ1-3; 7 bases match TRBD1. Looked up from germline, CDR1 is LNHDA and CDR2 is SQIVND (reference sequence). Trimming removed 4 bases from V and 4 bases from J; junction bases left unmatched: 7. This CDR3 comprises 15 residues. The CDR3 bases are TGTGCCAGTAGTAACGACAGGGCGTCCGGAAACACCATATATTTT. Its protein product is CASSNDRASGNTIYF.

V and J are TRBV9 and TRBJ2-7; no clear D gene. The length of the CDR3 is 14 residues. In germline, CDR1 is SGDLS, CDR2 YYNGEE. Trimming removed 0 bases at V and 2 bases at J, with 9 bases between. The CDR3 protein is CASSVGDIAYEQYF. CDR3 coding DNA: TGTGCCAGCAGCGTAGGTGACATAGCCTACGAGCAGTACTTC.